A single sample is the source of the 22 T cell receptor beta chains below, sequenced in a study of OX40 agonist ivuxolimab in advanced cancers. Clones were sequenced by immunoSEQ multiplex PCR, and TCRdb holds only the in-frame ones, with some missing. Altogether fewer than 50,000 clones are present, approximately 79% being singletons, with the ten largest covering 6.5% to 8%. The sample here was CD4+ or CD8+ T cells sorted from blood, taken in a trial of the OX40 agonist ivuxolimab. All receptors come from an adult with an advanced solid tumor such as melanoma, head and neck, liver or kidney cancer.

The gene calls are TRBV7-2 and TRBJ2-5; D ambiguous. There are 13 residues in the CDR3. V was trimmed by 3 bases and J by 1 base, leaving 6 bases between them. Germline V gene lookup returns CDR1 SGHTA and CDR2 FQGNSA. Here the CDR3 DNA reads TGTGCCAGCAGCTTTATTAGCCAAGAGACCCAGTACTTC. Its protein is CASSFISQETQYF.

This clone was seen a single time. V usage is TRBV5-4 and J usage is TRBJ2-1; 8 bases are shared with TRBD1. The J segment lost 14 bases and the V segment lost 4 bases, leaving 17 bases of the junction unmatched. The CDR3 spans 15 residues. Germline-derived CDR1 and CDR2 are SGHNT and YYREEE (reference sequence). The CDR3 DNA reads TGTGCCAGCAGCGATCCTTCTTGGACAGGGAAGTTGGAGTTCTTC. Encoded protein: CASSDPSWTGKLEFF.

This rearrangement joins TRBV10-2 to TRBJ1-5; 9 bases are a match to TRBD1. CDR1 WSHSY and CDR2 SAAADI come from the germline V gene. The CDR3 spans 15 residues. V was clipped by 4 bases and J by 6 bases; unmatched bases: 7. The chain's CDR3 is CASSALDRGGQPQHF. As DNA, the CDR3 is TGCGCCAGCAGTGCATTGGACAGGGGCGGTCAGCCCCAGCATTTT.

This clone has just one count. The chain joins TRBV6-1 to TRBJ2-1, with D maybe TRBD2 (6 bases). The CDR3 runs 16 residues. Per the germline V gene, CDR1 is MNHNS and CDR2 is SASEGT. Trimming took 2 bases from V and 4 from J, leaving 15 bases between them. The DNA for the CDR3 is TGTGCCAGCAGTGAAACCCCGGGACTGGCTTACAATGAGCAGTTCTTC. This codes for CASSETPGLAYNEQFF.

This clone has more than one count but fewer than ten. The rearrangement joins TRBV30 to TRBJ1-1, with D hard to call. Germline loops: CDR1 GTSNPN, CDR2 SVGIG (reference sequence). Between the trimmed V and J ends, which lost 5 bases and 1 base, there was a span of 11 bases. The CDR3 extends over 13 amino acids. CDR3 nucleotide sequence: TGTGCCTGGGGGAAGTTATCGAACACTGAAGCTTTCTTT. Amino acids: CAWGKLSNTEAFF.

The J gene is TRBJ2-1, the V gene TRBV29-1; 9 positions match TRBD2. The CDR3 consists of 15 residues. J was trimmed by 0 bases and V by 7 bases; bases with no gene match: 7. Germline CDR1 reads SQVTM; CDR2 reads ANQGSEA. The CDR3 reads CSAPLAGHSYNEQFF. CDR3 DNA sequence: TGCAGCGCCCCTCTAGCGGGACACTCCTACAATGAGCAGTTCTTC.

J is TRBJ2-3 and V is TRBV12-2; the tabulated D call, TRBD2, remains unverified against the DNA. TRBV12-2 counts as a pseudogene. The CDR3 is made up of 16 amino acids. The CDR3 DNA reads TGTGCAAGTCGCTTAAGTTCGACTAATCCCACAGATACGCAGTATTTT. Translated, it gives CASRLSSTNPTDTQYF.

V gene TRBV19 combines with J gene TRBJ1-3, with D tentatively TRBD1 (6 bases). CDR3 length: 15 amino acids. Germline V gives CDR1 LNHDA, CDR2 SQIVND (reference sequence). Between the trimmed V and J ends, which lost 6 bases and 1 base, there was a span of 13 bases. For the CDR3, the DNA is TGTGCCAGTAGGGACAGTCCCTATTCTGGAAACACCATATATTTT. This sequence encodes CASRDSPYSGNTIYF. Together with reference TRBV19 and TRBJ1-3, the CDR3 gives the full variable domain: DGGITQSPKYLFRKEGQNVTLSCEQNLNHDAMYWYRQDPGQGLRLIYYSQIVNDFQKGDIAEGYSVSREKKESFPLTVTSAQKNPTAFYLCASRDSPYSGNTIYFGEGSWLTVV.

This clone was detected once. The chain links TRBV10-3 to TRBJ2-3; TRBD2 might be the D (6 bases). The CDR3 spans 14 residues. Germline CDR1 is ENHRY and CDR2 is SYGVKD. V lost 7 bases and J 2 bases, leaving 13 bases between the germline ends. The CDR3 protein is CAIMSLANTDTQYF. The CDR3 DNA reads TGTGCCATCATGAGTCTAGCGAACACAGATACGCAGTATTTT.

V usage is TRBV9 and J usage is TRBJ2-7; D perhaps matches TRBD2 (6 bases). The V end lost 0 bases, the J end lost 5 bases, and 18 bases lay between the germline ends. The CDR3 covers 16 residues. Germline loops: CDR1 SGDLS, CDR2 YYNGEE. CDR3 residues: CASSVGGTHSEHEQYF. In DNA form, the CDR3 reads TGTGCCAGCAGCGTAGGCGGGACTCATAGTGAACACGAGCAGTACTTC.

The chain links TRBV11-2 to TRBJ1-2; the D is unclear. Germline CDR1 reads SGHAT; CDR2 reads FQNNGV. CDR3 size: 13 residues. V gave up 5 bases and J gave up 4 bases, with 11 bases separating them. Here the CDR3 reads CASSKQGPYGYTF. In DNA form, the CDR3 reads TGTGCCAGCAGCAAACAAGGGCCCTATGGCTACACCTTC.

The V and J genes are TRBV10-1 and TRBJ1-1; D uncertain. Between the trimmed V and J ends, which lost 4 bases and 3 bases, there was a span of 9 bases. CDR1 is WNHNN, CDR2 SYGVQD, per germline (reference sequence). This CDR3 spans 13 amino acids. The CDR3 region is CASSGQRDTEAFF. The CDR3 nucleotides read TGCGCCAGCAGTGGGCAGAGGGACACTGAAGCTTTCTTT.

The chain combines TRBV5-5 with TRBJ2-7; D is unclear. This CDR3 has 14 amino acids. Deletions cut 4 bases from V and 2 bases from J, with 13 bases between. Per germline, CDR1 SGHKS and CDR2 YYEKEE (reference sequence). The DNA for the CDR3 is TGTGCCAGCAGCCTGGACGGCAACCCCTACGAGCAGTACTTC. The encoded protein is CASSLDGNPYEQYF.

The rearrangement links TRBV6-6 to TRBJ2-3, with D maybe TRBD1 (6 bases). The CDR3 sequence is 16 residues long. Germline CDR1 is MNHNY and CDR2 is SVGAGI (reference sequence). Trimming pared 3 bases from V and 2 bases from J, leaving 15 bases between. The CDR3 coding sequence is TGTGCCAGCAGTTATAGTGGGCCAGGGGACACAGATACGCAGTATTTT. Its protein is CASSYSGPGDTDTQYF.

The rearrangement uses TRBV5-1 and TRBJ1-1, with a possible D match to TRBD1 (6 bases). There are 15 residues in the CDR3. The germline CDR1 and CDR2 sequences are SGHRS and YFSETQ. Trimming took 4 bases from V and 1 from J, leaving 14 bases between them. The CDR3 loop reads CASSQFPGANTEAFF. The CDR3 bases are TGCGCCAGCAGCCAATTCCCAGGGGCGAACACTGAAGCTTTCTTT.

The V gene is TRBV5-5, the J gene TRBJ1-1; D ambiguous. Germline V gene lookup returns CDR1 SGHKS and CDR2 YYEKEE (reference sequence). The ends were cut back, 0 bases at V and 1 base at J, with 10 bases in the middle. This CDR3 is built from 15 residues. This chain's CDR3 is CASSLVISGNTEAFF. Written as DNA, the CDR3 is TGTGCCAGCAGCTTGGTTATTTCTGGGAACACTGAAGCTTTCTTT.

This chain links TRBV7-7 with TRBJ2-3, with D maybe TRBD2 (6 bases). The CDR3 loop spans 13 amino acids. V was pared by 5 bases and J by 5 bases, with 11 bases between. Germline V gives CDR1 SSHAT, CDR2 FNYEAQ (reference sequence). The CDR3 sequence: CASSGAGRDTQYF. As DNA, the CDR3 is TGTGCCAGCAGCGGGGCGGGGAGAGATACGCAGTATTTT.

CDR3 sequence reads: CASSLVETQETQYF. In nucleotides, the CDR3 is TGTGCCAGCAGCTTGGTGGAGACGCAAGAGACCCAGTACTTC. The chain carries TRBV5-4 and TRBJ2-5; D not resolved. V was clipped by 0 bases and J by 2 bases, with 8 bases between them. This CDR3 contains 14 residues. The V gene's germline CDR1 is SGHNT and CDR2 YYREEE (reference sequence).

The rearrangement joins TRBV6-6 to TRBJ2-1, with TRBD2 matching over 9 bases. This CDR3 has 15 residues. The germline gives CDR1 MNHNY, CDR2 SVGAGI (reference sequence). With V trimmed by 7 bases and J by 3 bases, 7 bases remained unmatched. CDR3 sequence (DNA): TGTGCCAGCACCCTAGCGGGAAATTACTACAATGAGCAGTTCTTC. This encodes CASTLAGNYYNEQFF.

The V and J genes are TRBV19 and TRBJ2-7, with 8 positions matching TRBD2. V trimming: 4 bases; J trimming: 4 bases; junction bases outside the gene matches: 3. The length of the CDR3 is 13 residues. Germline CDR1 reads LNHDA; CDR2 reads SQIVND (reference sequence). CDR3 protein: CASSNREGYEQYF. CDR3 coding DNA: TGTGCCAGTAGTAATCGGGAGGGATACGAGCAGTACTTC.

In this sample, this clone is medium-sized. The chain carries TRBV19 and TRBJ1-2, with TRBD1 matching over 8 bases. V was pared by 5 bases and J by 3 bases, with 2 bases of the junction left unmatched. The CDR3 contains 13 residues. From germline, CDR1 is LNHDA and CDR2 SQIVND (reference sequence). The CDR3 DNA is TGTGCCAGTAGTCCGACAGGGGACTATGGCTACACCTTC. This translates into CASSPTGDYGYTF.

Remarks on this clone: One end of the junction is discordant with germline, which a read error may explain. Distinct nucleotide sequences in the sample also encode this CDR3. CDR3 region: CASGASGSLGELFF. In DNA, the CDR3 is TGTGCCAGTGGCGCTAGCGGGAGTCTCGGGGAGCTGTTTTTC. This sequence joins TRBV19 and TRBJ2-2; 10 positions match TRBD2. The V gene's germline CDR1 is LNHDA and CDR2 SQIVND (reference sequence). The CDR3 is 14 residues long.